Listed here is a single T cell receptor beta chain. Its specificity is unknown. Some clones are missing from TCRdb's copy, which holds only in-frame ones; the method was immunoSEQ multiplex PCR. The sample includes 13,000 to 15,000 clones, just under 95% seen only once; the top ten take more than 0.7%. This entry comes from a study of graft-versus-host responses after intestinal transplantation. The overall study: Uniformly, recipients were administered anti-thymocyte globulin induction with subsequent tacrolimus and steroids for three to four years. Study-wide findings and caveats: There were GvH clones found in recipient marrow, and some of them appeared first in ileum or blood. An association linked early post-transplant HvG declines with peak circulating GvH clone levels.

CDR1 SGHDN and CDR2 FVKESK come from the germline V gene. This CDR3 comprises 21 residues. With 0 bases clipped from V and 1 base from J, the junction kept 15 bases outside the gene matches. This receptor was taken from a human patient who received an intestinal transplant, so some T cells may come from the graft donor. The chain joins TRBV14 to TRBJ2-6; 7 nucleotides line up with TRBD2. Sequencing was performed on PBMCs, taken 9 days after transplant. CDR3 protein: CASSQDWTAGISGSGANVLTF. DNA of the CDR3: TGTGCCAGCAGCCAAGATTGGACGGCCGGGATTAGCGGGTCTGGGGCCAACGTCCTGACTTTC.